This TCR beta chain was captured by sequencing in a study of chronic HIV infection and antiretroviral therapy. One entry per CDR3 protein results from TCRdb running MiXCR on the 5' RACE reads. The sample holds around 31,000 distinct CDR3 sequences, 8% to 10% seen once. The germline V and J ends were trimmed by 2 bases and 3 bases, with 13 bases remaining between them. The CDR3 consists of 14 residues. CDR1 DFQATT and CDR2 SNEGSKA come from the germline V gene (reference sequence). The J gene is TRBJ1-2, the V gene TRBV20-1; D possibly corresponds to TRBD1 (5 bases). Sample: peripheral blood. The sequence was collected from an adult who had HIV and had not received antiretroviral therapy, or was an uninfected healthy control (not recorded which). CDR3 protein: CSARPGPYYYGYTF. Here the CDR3 DNA reads TGCAGTGCTAGACCGGGACCCTACTACTATGGCTACACCTTC.